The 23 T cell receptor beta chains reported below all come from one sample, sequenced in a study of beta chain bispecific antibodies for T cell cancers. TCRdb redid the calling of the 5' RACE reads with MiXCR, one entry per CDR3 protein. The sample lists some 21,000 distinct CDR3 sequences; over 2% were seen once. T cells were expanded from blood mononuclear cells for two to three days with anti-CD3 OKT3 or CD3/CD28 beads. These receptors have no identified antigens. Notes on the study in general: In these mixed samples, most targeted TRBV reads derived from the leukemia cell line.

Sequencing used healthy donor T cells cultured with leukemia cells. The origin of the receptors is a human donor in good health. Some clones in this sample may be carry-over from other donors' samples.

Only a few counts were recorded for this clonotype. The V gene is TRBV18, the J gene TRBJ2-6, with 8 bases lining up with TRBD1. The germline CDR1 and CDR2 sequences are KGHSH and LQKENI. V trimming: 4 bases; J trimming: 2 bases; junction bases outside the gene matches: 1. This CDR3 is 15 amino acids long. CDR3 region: CASSQQGAGANVLTF. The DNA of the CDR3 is TGTGCCAGCTCACAACAGGGGGCTGGGGCCAACGTCCTGACTTTC.

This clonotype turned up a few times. The CDR3 reads CASSPPVLRRETYNEQFF. The CDR3 DNA follows: TGTGCCAGCTCACCACCGGTTCTGCGGAGGGAAACCTACAATGAGCAGTTCTTC. The chain joins TRBV18 to TRBJ2-1, with a tentative D call TRBD2 (6 bases). Between the trimmed V and J ends, which lost 0 bases and 2 bases, there was a span of 17 bases. The CDR3 sequence is 18 residues long. Germline V gene data show CDR1 as KGHSH and CDR2 as LQKENI.

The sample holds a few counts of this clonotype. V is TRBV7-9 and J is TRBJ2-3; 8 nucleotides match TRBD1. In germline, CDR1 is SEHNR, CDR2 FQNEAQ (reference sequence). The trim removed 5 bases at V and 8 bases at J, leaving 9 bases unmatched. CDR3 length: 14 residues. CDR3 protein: CASSPRTGSGTQYF. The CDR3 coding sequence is TGTGCCAGCAGCCCGCGGACAGGGTCCGGTACGCAGTATTTT.

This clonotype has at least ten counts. The CDR3 DNA reads TGTGCCAGCAGAACTAGCGGGGGGGCCGGTGAGCAGTTCTTC. Translated, it gives CASRTSGGAGEQFF. This sequence joins TRBV2 and TRBJ2-1; 13 bases map to TRBD2. This CDR3 region has 14 residues. Germline lookup yields CDR1 SNHLY and CDR2 FYNNEI. V shed 6 bases and J 9 bases; nucleotides not matched to a gene: 5. Based on the CDR3 plus reference TRBV2 and TRBJ2-1, the full variable domain is EPEVTQTPSHQVTQMGQEVILRCVPISNHLYFYWYRQILGQKVEFLVSFYNNEISEKSEIFDDQFSVERPDGSNFTLKIRSTKLEDSAMYFCASRTSGGAGEQFFGPGTRLTVL.

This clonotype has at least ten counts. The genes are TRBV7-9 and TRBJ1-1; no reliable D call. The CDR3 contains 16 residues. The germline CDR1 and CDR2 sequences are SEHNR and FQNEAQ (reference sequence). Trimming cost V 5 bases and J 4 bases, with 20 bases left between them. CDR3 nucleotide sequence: TGTGCCAGCAGCCCCCCCGGAGGCCCGTGGCGCACTGAAGCTTTCTTT. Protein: CASSPPGGPWRTEAFF.

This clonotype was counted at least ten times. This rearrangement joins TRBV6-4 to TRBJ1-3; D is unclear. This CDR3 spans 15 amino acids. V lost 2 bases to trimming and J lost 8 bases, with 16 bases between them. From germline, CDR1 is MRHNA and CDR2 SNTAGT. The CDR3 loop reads CASSDRRNGRDTIYF. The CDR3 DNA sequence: TGTGCCAGCAGTGACCGGAGGAATGGAAGGGACACCATATATTTT.

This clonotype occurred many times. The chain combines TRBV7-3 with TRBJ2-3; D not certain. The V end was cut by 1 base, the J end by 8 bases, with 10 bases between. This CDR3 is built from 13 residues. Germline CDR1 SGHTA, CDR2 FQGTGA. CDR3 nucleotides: TGTGCCAGCAGCTTAATTGTTGATGGTACGCAGTATTTT. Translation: CASSLIVDGTQYF.

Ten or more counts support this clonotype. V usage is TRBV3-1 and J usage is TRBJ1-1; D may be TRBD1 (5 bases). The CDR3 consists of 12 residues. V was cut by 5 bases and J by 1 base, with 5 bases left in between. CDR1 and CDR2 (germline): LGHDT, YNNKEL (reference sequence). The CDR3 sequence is CASSRGNTEAFF. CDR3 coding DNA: TGTGCCAGCAGCAGGGGGAACACTGAAGCTTTCTTT. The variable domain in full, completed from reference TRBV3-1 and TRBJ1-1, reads DTAVSQTPKYLVTQMGNDKSIKCEQNLGHDTMYWYKQDSKKFLKIMFSYNNKELIINETVPNRFSPKSPDKAHLNLHINSLELGDSAVYFCASSRGNTEAFFGQGTRLTVV.

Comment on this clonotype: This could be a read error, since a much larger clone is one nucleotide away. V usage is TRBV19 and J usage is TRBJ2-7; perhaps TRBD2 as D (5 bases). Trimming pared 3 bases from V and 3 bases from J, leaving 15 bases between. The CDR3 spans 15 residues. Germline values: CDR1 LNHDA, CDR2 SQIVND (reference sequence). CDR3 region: CASSIAGPHLYEQYF. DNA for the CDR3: TGTGCCAGTAGTATTGCGGGTCCTCACCTCTACGAGCAGTACTTC.

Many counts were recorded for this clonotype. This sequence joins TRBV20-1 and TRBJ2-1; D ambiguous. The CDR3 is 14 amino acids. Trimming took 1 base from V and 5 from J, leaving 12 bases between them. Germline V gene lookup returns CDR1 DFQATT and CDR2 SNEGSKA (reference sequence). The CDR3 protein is CSARARVAHNEQFF. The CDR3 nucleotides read TGCAGTGCTAGAGCGCGAGTTGCCCACAATGAGCAGTTCTTC.

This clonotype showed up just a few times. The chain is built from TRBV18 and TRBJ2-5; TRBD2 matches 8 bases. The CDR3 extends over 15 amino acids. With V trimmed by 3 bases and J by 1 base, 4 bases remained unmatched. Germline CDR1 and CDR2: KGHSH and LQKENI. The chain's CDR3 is CASSPGLAVQETQYF. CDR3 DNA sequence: TGTGCCAGCTCACCCGGACTAGCCGTCCAAGAGACCCAGTACTTC.

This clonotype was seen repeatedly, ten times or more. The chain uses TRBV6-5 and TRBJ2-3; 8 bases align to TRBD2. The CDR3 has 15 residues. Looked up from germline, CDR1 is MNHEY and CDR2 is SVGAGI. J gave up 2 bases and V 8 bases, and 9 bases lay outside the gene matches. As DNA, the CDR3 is TGTGCCAGCTCATTAAGCGGGGGCACCACAGATACGCAGTATTTT. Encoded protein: CASSLSGGTTDTQYF.

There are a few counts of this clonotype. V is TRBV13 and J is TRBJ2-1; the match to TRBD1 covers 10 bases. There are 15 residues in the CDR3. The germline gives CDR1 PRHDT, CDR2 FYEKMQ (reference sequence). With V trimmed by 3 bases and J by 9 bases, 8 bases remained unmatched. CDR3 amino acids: CASSFRTGGKGEQFF. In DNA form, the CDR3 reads TGTGCCAGCAGCTTTAGGACAGGGGGTAAAGGTGAGCAGTTCTTC.

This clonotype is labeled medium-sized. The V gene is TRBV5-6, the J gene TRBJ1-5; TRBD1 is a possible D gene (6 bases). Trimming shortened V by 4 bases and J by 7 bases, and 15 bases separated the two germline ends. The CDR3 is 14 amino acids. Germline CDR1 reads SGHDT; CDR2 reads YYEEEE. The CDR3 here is CASSHRTRGQPQHF. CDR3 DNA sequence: TGTGCCAGCAGCCACCGTACCAGGGGCCAGCCCCAGCATTTT. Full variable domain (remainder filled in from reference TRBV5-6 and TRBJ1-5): DAGVTQSPTHLIKTRGQQVTLRCSPKSGHDTVSWYQQALGQGPQFIFQYYEEEERQRGNFPDRFSGHQFPNYSSELNVNALLLGDSALYLCASSHRTRGQPQHFGDGTRLSIL.

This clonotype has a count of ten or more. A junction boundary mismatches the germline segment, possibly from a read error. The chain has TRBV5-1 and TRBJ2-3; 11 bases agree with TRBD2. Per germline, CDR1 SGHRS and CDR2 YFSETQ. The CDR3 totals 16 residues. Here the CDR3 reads CASSTQTSGITDTQYF. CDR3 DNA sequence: TGCGCGAGCAGCACTCAGACTAGCGGGATAACAGATACGCAGTATTTT.

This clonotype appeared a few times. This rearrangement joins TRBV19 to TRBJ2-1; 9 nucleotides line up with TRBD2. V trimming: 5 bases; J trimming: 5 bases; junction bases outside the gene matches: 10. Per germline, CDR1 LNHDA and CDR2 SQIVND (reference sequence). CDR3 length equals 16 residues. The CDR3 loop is CASSWGGLAYDNEQFF. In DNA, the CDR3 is TGTGCCAGTAGTTGGGGGGGACTAGCTTACGACAATGAGCAGTTCTTC.

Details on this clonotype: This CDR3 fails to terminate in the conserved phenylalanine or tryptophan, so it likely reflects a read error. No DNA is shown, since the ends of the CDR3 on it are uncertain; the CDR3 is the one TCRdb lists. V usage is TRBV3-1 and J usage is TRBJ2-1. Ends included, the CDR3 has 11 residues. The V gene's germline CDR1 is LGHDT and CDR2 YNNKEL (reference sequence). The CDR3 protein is CASRDNKEQGC.

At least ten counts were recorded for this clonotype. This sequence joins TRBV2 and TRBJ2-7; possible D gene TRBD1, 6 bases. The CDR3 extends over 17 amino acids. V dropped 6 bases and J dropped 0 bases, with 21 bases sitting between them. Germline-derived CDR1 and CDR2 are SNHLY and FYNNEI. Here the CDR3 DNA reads TGTGCCAGCAGCGAACCTCAGGACAGTAGAATCTCCTACGAGCAGTACTTC. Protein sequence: CASSEPQDSRISYEQYF.

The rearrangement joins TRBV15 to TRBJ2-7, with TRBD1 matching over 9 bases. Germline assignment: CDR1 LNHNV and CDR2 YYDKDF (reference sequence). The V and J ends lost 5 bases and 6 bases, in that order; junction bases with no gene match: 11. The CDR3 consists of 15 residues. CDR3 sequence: CATSSSMGQGAEQYF. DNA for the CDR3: TGTGCCACCAGCTCCTCCATGGGACAGGGTGCCGAGCAGTACTTC. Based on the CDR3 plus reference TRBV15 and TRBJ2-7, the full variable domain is DAMVIQNPRYQVTQFGKPVTLSCSQTLNHNVMYWYQQKSSQAPKLLFHYYDKDFNNEADTPDNFQSRRPNTSFCFLDIRSPGLGDTAMYLCATSSSMGQGAEQYFGPGTRLTVT.

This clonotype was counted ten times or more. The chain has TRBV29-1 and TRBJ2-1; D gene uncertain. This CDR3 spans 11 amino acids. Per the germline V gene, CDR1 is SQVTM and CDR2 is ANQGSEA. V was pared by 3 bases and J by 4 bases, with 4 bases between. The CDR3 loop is CSVDLYNEQFF. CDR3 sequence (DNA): TGCAGCGTTGATCTATACAATGAGCAGTTCTTC.

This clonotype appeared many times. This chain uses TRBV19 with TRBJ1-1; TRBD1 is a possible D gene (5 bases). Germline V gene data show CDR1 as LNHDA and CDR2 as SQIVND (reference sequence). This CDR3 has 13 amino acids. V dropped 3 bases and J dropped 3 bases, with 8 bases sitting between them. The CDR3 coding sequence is TGTGCCAGTAGTATTGCCAGGGACACTGAAGCTTTCTTT. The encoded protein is CASSIARDTEAFF.

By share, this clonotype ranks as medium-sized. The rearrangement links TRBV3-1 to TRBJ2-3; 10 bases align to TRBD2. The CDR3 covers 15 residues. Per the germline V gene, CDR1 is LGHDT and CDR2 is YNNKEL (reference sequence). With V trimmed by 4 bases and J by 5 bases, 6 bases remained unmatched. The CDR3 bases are TGTGCCAGCAGCCTCAGCGGGGGGGCCAAAGATACGCAGTATTTT. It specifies CASSLSGGAKDTQYF.

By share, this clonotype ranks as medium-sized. The CDR3 region is CAISDQTQGLAGENEQFF. CDR3 bases: TGTGCCATCAGTGACCAGACCCAGGGACTAGCGGGGGAAAATGAGCAGTTCTTC. The chain joins TRBV10-3 to TRBJ2-1, with 14 bases that match TRBD2. Germline CDR1 reads ENHRY; CDR2 reads SYGVKD. With V trimmed by 3 bases and J by 7 bases, 11 bases remained unmatched. This CDR3 contains 18 residues.